This entry lists 14 T cell receptor beta chains sequenced from one sample in a study of cytomegalovirus exposure and HLA in healthy donors. PCR employed 60 Vbeta and 13 Jbeta primers. Assay: immunoSEQ multiplex PCR; the TCRdb copy retains only in-frame clones and omits some. The sample lists about 130,000 clones, under 85% occurring once. Sequencing was performed on PBMCs. These receptors were taken from a woman aged 50 to 60 in good health and CMV-seropositive.

Here the CDR3 DNA reads TGTGCCAGCAGCGCTGGGACAGGGAATTCACCCCTCCACTTT. Translating it yields CASSAGTGNSPLHF. This chain connects TRBV5-4 to TRBJ1-6; TRBD1 aligns across 9 bases. Trimming at V came to 4 bases and at J to 7 bases, leaving 3 bases not matched to a gene. Germline values: CDR1 SGHNT, CDR2 YYREEE (reference sequence). The CDR3 has 14 amino acids.

V gene TRBV6-5 combines with J gene TRBJ1-2, with 8 bases fitting TRBD1. Germline V gene data show CDR1 as MNHEY and CDR2 as SVGAGI. This CDR3 is built from 14 residues. The V and J ends lost 7 bases and 4 bases, in that order; junction bases with no gene match: 8. The CDR3 sequence: CASKVAGGLYGYTF. CDR3 sequence (DNA): TGTGCCAGCAAGGTCGCAGGGGGCCTCTATGGCTACACCTTC.

The chain carries TRBV7-2 and TRBJ2-5; D remains unclear. Trimming removed 1 base from V and 4 bases from J, with 10 bases in between. Looked up from germline, CDR1 is SGHTA and CDR2 is FQGNSA. The CDR3 runs 14 residues. The CDR3 here is CASSLVPARETQYF. CDR3 nucleotides: TGTGCCAGCAGCTTAGTTCCAGCGCGAGAGACCCAGTACTTC.

This clone was detected only a few times. V is TRBV29-1 and J is TRBJ2-1, with 9 bases lining up with TRBD2. Germline values: CDR1 SQVTM, CDR2 ANQGSEA. This CDR3 has 15 residues. The junction had 11 bases not matched to a gene; V was cut back by 8 bases and J by 3 bases. The CDR3 sequence is CSLRGAGGVYNEQFF. The CDR3 DNA sequence: TGCAGCCTCCGAGGGGCGGGGGGGGTCTACAATGAGCAGTTCTTC.

This clone came up a few times. The chain combines TRBV6-1 with TRBJ2-3; 10 bases agree with TRBD2. Germline trimming cut 10 bases from V and 1 base from J; bases unmatched to any gene: 5. Germline assignment: CDR1 MNHNS and CDR2 SASEGT. This CDR3 comprises 14 residues. The chain's CDR3 is CATSGTSGTDTQYF. In DNA, the CDR3 is TGTGCCACCTCCGGGACTAGCGGCACAGATACGCAGTATTTT.

This rearrangement joins TRBV5-4 to TRBJ2-3; D might be TRBD2 (6 bases). The CDR3 is 13 residues long. From germline, CDR1 is SGHNT and CDR2 YYREEE (reference sequence). The germline V and J ends were trimmed by 1 base and 6 bases, with 9 bases remaining between them. In DNA form, the CDR3 reads TGTGCCAGCAGCTTGAGGGCGGGGGATACGCAGTATTTT. Its translation is CASSLRAGDTQYF.

J is TRBJ2-7 and V is TRBV6-5; 7 positions match TRBD2. Trimming removed 4 bases from V and 7 bases from J; junction bases left unmatched: 16. This CDR3 is 16 amino acids long. Germline loops: CDR1 MNHEY, CDR2 SVGAGI. In nucleotides, the CDR3 is TGTGCCAGCAGTTGGTCAATTGGGGGACTACTTGGGGAGCAGTACTTC. Translation: CASSWSIGGLLGEQYF.

CDR3 region: CASSPRGTEAFF. The CDR3 coding sequence is TGTGCCAGCAGCCCCCGAGGCACTGAAGCTTTCTTT. The chain combines TRBV5-4 with TRBJ1-1; D remains unclear. Trimming stripped 4 bases from V and 4 bases from J, with 8 bases between. The CDR3 consists of 12 residues. CDR1 and CDR2 (germline): SGHNT, YYREEE (reference sequence). Variable domain in full (rest from reference TRBV5-4 and TRBJ1-1): ETGVTQSPTHLIKTRGQQVTLRCSSQSGHNTVSWYQQALGQGPQFIFQYYREEENGRGNFPPRFSGLQFPNYSSELNVNALELDDSALYLCASSPRGTEAFFGQGTRLTVV.

The V call is TRBV5-4, the J call TRBJ2-5; D is unresolved. The germline gives CDR1 SGHNT, CDR2 YYREEE (reference sequence). The CDR3 sequence is 14 residues long. V was cut by 4 bases and J by 2 bases, with 12 bases left in between. The CDR3 sequence: CASSPLSEQETQYF. The CDR3 DNA reads as TGTGCCAGCAGCCCGTTGTCGGAGCAAGAGACCCAGTACTTC.

The rearrangement links TRBV7-9 to TRBJ2-3, with a tentative D call TRBD1 (5 bases). CDR1 and CDR2 from the germline V gene are SEHNR and FQNEAQ (reference sequence). Trimming left V 5 bases short and J 4 bases short, with 13 bases between. This CDR3 comprises 14 residues. CDR3 bases: TGTGCCAGCAGCCCCAGTTTGGGGCCAGATACGCAGTATTTT. This translates into CASSPSLGPDTQYF.

The V call is TRBV10-3, the J call TRBJ2-5; tentative D call: TRBD1 (5 bases). CDR3 length equals 14 residues. Trimming pared 10 bases from V and 2 bases from J, leaving 17 bases between. Germline V gene sequence: CDR1 ENHRY, CDR2 SYGVKD. The CDR3 reads CATQGRNTQETQYF. The CDR3 nucleotides read TGTGCCACCCAGGGTAGGAACACTCAAGAGACCCAGTACTTC.

A few counts support this clone. V gene TRBV30 combines with J gene TRBJ2-5; possible D gene TRBD2, 7 bases. Germline values: CDR1 GTSNPN, CDR2 SVGIG (reference sequence). The CDR3 spans 17 residues. Trimming stripped 0 bases from V and 5 bases from J, with 22 bases between. CDR3 nucleotides: TGTGCCTGGAGTGTACGTGGCGGGGGCCAAAAGGGCGAGACCCAGTACTTC. Protein sequence: CAWSVRGGGQKGETQYF.

V is TRBV28 and J is TRBJ2-1, with TRBD1 identical over 7 bases. The CDR3 is 14 residues long. After removal of 4 bases from V and 8 bases from J, the junction contained 8 bases not matched to a gene. Per the germline V gene, CDR1 is MDHEN and CDR2 is SYDVKM. The CDR3 nucleotides read TGTGCCAGCAGTTGGTCGGACAGGCGGGATGAGCAGTTCTTC. This translates into CASSWSDRRDEQFF. The full variable domain, its missing parts supplied by reference TRBV28 and TRBJ2-1, is DVKVTQSSRYLVKRTGEKVFLECVQDMDHENMFWYRQDPGLGLRLIYFSYDVKMKEKGDIPEGYSVSREKKERFSLILESASTNQTSMYLCASSWSDRRDEQFFGPGTRLTVL.

The gene calls are TRBV6-5 and TRBJ2-3; D may be TRBD1 (6 bases). There are 13 residues in the CDR3. V was trimmed by 7 bases and J by 5 bases, leaving 13 bases between them. Germline lookup yields CDR1 MNHEY and CDR2 SVGAGI. The DNA for the CDR3 is TGTGCCAGCAATCCACAGGGCCTAGATACGCAGTATTTT. This translates into CASNPQGLDTQYF.